One and the same sample provided the 22 T cell receptor beta chains below, sequenced in a study of graft-versus-host responses after intestinal transplantation. This table comes from immunoSEQ multiplex PCR, and its TCRdb copy is limited to in-frame clones, with some not included. The profile covers 23,000 or so clones, with about 92% appearing a single time and 0.5% to 0.65% taken by the ten largest. Sequences were derived from PBMCs, sampled 18 days after transplant. All receptors come from a human patient who received an intestinal transplant, so some T cells may come from the graft donor.

The chain uses TRBV4-1 and TRBJ2-3, with D maybe TRBD1 (5 bases). CDR3 length: 14 residues. V was shortened by 6 bases and J by 3 bases, with 13 bases between the two germline ends. Germline V gene data show CDR1 as MGHRA and CDR2 as YSYEKL. The CDR3 DNA reads TGCGCCAGCAGTCCTCAGGGTGGGACAGATACGCAGTATTTT. Protein: CASSPQGGTDTQYF.

The chain combines TRBV2 with TRBJ1-6; 12 bases match TRBD1. CDR1 is SNHLY and CDR2 is FYNNEI in the germline V gene. The CDR3 totals 15 residues. V gave up 6 bases and J gave up 10 bases; unmatched junction bases: 7. CDR3 residues: CASSAGTGGSSPLHF. CDR3 nucleotides: TGTGCCAGCAGCGCCGGGACAGGGGGCTCGTCACCCCTCCACTTT.

The CDR3: CASSPTTGQDEKLFF. DNA for the CDR3: TGTGCCAGCAGCCCCACGACAGGCCAGGATGAAAAACTGTTTTTT. The chain recombines TRBV7-8 with TRBJ1-4; tentative D call: TRBD1 (6 bases). The CDR3 extends over 15 amino acids. Trimming stripped 5 bases from V and 6 bases from J, with 16 bases between. Germline lookup yields CDR1 SGHVS and CDR2 FQNEAQ. Looking up the rest from reference TRBV7-8 and TRBJ1-4 gives the full variable domain: GAGVSQSPRYKVAKRGQDVALRCDPISGHVSLFWYQQALGQGPEFLTYFQNEAQLDKSGLPSDRFFAERPEGSVSTLKIQRTQQEDSAVYLCASSPTTGQDEKLFFGSGTQLSVL.

The chain is built from TRBV7-2 and TRBJ1-6; D is unresolved. The CDR3 is made up of 11 amino acids. V lost 3 bases and J 11 bases, leaving 5 bases between the germline ends. Germline V gene sequence: CDR1 SGHTA, CDR2 FQGNSA. The CDR3 protein is CASSLGPPLHF. CDR3 sequence (DNA): TGTGCCAGCAGCTTGGGTCCACCCCTCCACTTT.

The chain is built from TRBV6-5 and TRBJ1-6; D unclear. V was shortened by 4 bases and J by 8 bases, with 6 bases between the two germline ends. Germline V lookup: CDR1 MNHEY, CDR2 SVGAGI. This CDR3 has 12 amino acids. CDR3 nucleotides: TGTGCCAGCAGTTTTCCTGATTCACCCCTCCACTTT. It yields the protein CASSFPDSPLHF.

The V and J genes are TRBV7-3 and TRBJ2-3; TRBD1 matches at 7 bases. The CDR3 is made up of 15 amino acids. Germline-derived CDR1 and CDR2 are SGHTA and FQGTGA. V trimming: 5 bases; J trimming: 3 bases; junction bases outside the gene matches: 8. The CDR3 is CASSTYRGRTDTQYF. CDR3 in DNA: TGTGCCAGCAGCACGTACAGGGGTAGGACAGATACGCAGTATTTT.

The rearrangement links TRBV28 to TRBJ1-1, with D possibly TRBD1 on 5 matching bases. CDR1 is MDHEN and CDR2 is SYDVKM in the germline V gene. This CDR3 has 14 amino acids. The germline V and J ends were trimmed by 5 bases and 0 bases, with 10 bases remaining between them. CDR3 sequence: CASSPTGVNTEAFF. CDR3 DNA: TGTGCCAGCAGTCCAACGGGGGTGAACACTGAAGCTTTCTTT.

The chain uses TRBV28 and TRBJ1-1; D remains unclear. CDR1 and CDR2 (germline): MDHEN, SYDVKM. Trimming removed 5 bases at V and 7 bases at J, with 11 bases between. The CDR3 runs 12 residues. CDR3 DNA: TGTGCCAGCAGTCCACCGGGAGTTGAAGCTTTCTTT. It yields the protein CASSPPGVEAFF.

This clone is a singleton in its sample. V and J are TRBV5-1 and TRBJ2-3, with D tentatively TRBD2 (5 bases). The V gene lost 1 base and the J gene lost 2 bases, with 8 bases spanning the gap. The CDR3 loop spans 14 amino acids. CDR1 SGHRS and CDR2 YFSETQ come from the germline V gene. DNA of the CDR3: TGCGCCAGCAGCTTGAGACTACCCACAGATACGCAGTATTTT. Encoded protein: CASSLRLPTDTQYF.

The chain carries TRBV9 and TRBJ1-1; D remains unclear. The germline V gene encodes CDR1 SGDLS and CDR2 YYNGEE. This CDR3 spans 13 amino acids. V lost 3 bases and J 4 bases, leaving 10 bases between the germline ends. CDR3 coding DNA: TGTGCCAGCAGCGGACAATCGGGCACTGAAGCTTTCTTT. It is translated as CASSGQSGTEAFF.

The V call is TRBV18, the J call TRBJ2-2; D not certain. CDR3 size: 13 residues. V lost 5 bases and J lost 1, with 5 bases in between. Germline values: CDR1 KGHSH, CDR2 LQKENI. The CDR3 protein is CASSSQNTGELFF. CDR3 nucleotide sequence: TGTGCCAGCTCATCACAGAACACCGGGGAGCTGTTTTTT.

The chain employs TRBV7-8 and TRBJ1-2; 7 bases map to TRBD1. The ends lost 5 bases at V and 6 bases at J; junction bases unmatched: 9. Germline CDR1 is SGHVS and CDR2 is FQNEAQ. There are 14 residues in the CDR3. DNA for the CDR3: TGTGCCAGCAGCGCGACAGGGTCCGAGAATGGCTACACCTTC. This encodes CASSATGSENGYTF.

This chain uses TRBV2 with TRBJ1-4, with 9 bases matching TRBD1. This CDR3 comprises 17 residues. J lost 2 bases, V lost 6 bases, and 10 bases had no gene match. Per the germline V gene, CDR1 is SNHLY and CDR2 is FYNNEI. CDR3 sequence reads: CASSPAGQGVTNEKLFF. The CDR3 nucleotides read TGTGCCAGCAGCCCCGCGGGACAGGGAGTTACTAATGAAAAACTGTTTTTT.

This chain connects TRBV10-2 to TRBJ2-7, with TRBD1 identical over 10 bases. V was pared by 4 bases and J by 1 base, with 10 bases of the junction left unmatched. The CDR3 is made up of 17 amino acids. Germline loops: CDR1 WSHSY, CDR2 SAAADI. CDR3 sequence: CASSVIGQGETSYEQYF. CDR3 nucleotide sequence: TGCGCCAGCAGTGTCATTGGACAGGGGGAAACTTCCTACGAGCAGTACTTC.

This clone came up a few times. This chain connects TRBV5-4 to TRBJ1-2; D unclear. The germline V gene encodes CDR1 SGHNT and CDR2 YYREEE (reference sequence). CDR3 size: 12 residues. The V end was cut by 4 bases, the J end by 8 bases, with 12 bases between. The CDR3: CASSGGEGGYTF. CDR3 coding DNA: TGTGCCAGCAGCGGCGGAGAGGGAGGCTACACCTTC.

The J gene is TRBJ2-1, the V gene TRBV11-2; TRBD1 agrees at 10 bases. The V gene's germline CDR1 is SGHAT and CDR2 FQNNGV. Trimming took 5 bases from V and 4 from J; bases not matched to a gene: 5. CDR3 size: 15 residues. The CDR3 nucleotides are TGTGCCAGCAGCCTCGGACAGGGGGAGTACAATGAGCAGTTCTTC. Its translation is CASSLGQGEYNEQFF.

The chain combines TRBV25-1 with TRBJ2-7; D is possibly TRBD1 or TRBD2 (6 bases each). The CDR3 totals 15 residues. The V end was cut by 4 bases, the J end by 3 bases, with 16 bases between. CDR1 is MGHDK and CDR2 is SYGVNS in the germline V gene. As DNA, the CDR3 is TGTGCCAGCAGTGTTGGGGGGCCAGGGATCTACGAGCAGTACTTC. The encoded protein is CASSVGGPGIYEQYF.

CDR3 in amino acids: CASSLAGGYNEQFF. CDR3 DNA: TGTGCCAGCAGCTTAGCGGGGGGTTACAATGAGCAGTTCTTC. This chain joins TRBV7-2 and TRBJ2-1, with D perhaps TRBD2 (6 bases). CDR3 length: 14 amino acids. Trimming shortened V by 0 bases and J by 4 bases, and 7 bases separated the two germline ends. Looked up from germline, CDR1 is SGHTA and CDR2 is FQGNSA.

This chain links TRBV6-5 with TRBJ1-6, with a weak D call TRBD1 (6 bases). With 5 bases removed from V and 5 bases from J, the gap between germline ends came to 13 bases. The V gene's germline CDR1 is MNHEY and CDR2 SVGAGI. The CDR3 runs 15 residues. CDR3 amino acids: CASSAQGHDNSPLHF. CDR3 bases: TGTGCCAGCAGTGCACAGGGTCACGATAATTCACCCCTCCACTTT.

The chain couples TRBV10-2 to TRBJ2-5, with D possibly matching TRBD2 (7 bases). The V end was cut by 6 bases, the J end by 5 bases, with 10 bases between. The CDR3 length is 12 residues. Germline V gene data show CDR1 as WSHSY and CDR2 as SAAADI. The CDR3 bases are TGCGCCAGCAGGGGGAGGGGGGAGACCCAGTACTTC. Translated, it gives CASRGRGETQYF.

This chain connects TRBV6-5 to TRBJ2-2, with D hard to call. This CDR3 is built from 14 residues. V shed 0 bases and J shed 7 bases, with 9 bases lying between them. Germline values: CDR1 MNHEY, CDR2 SVGAGI. The CDR3 protein is CASSYSLGGGELFF. The CDR3 DNA follows: TGTGCCAGCAGTTACTCGCTGGGTGGCGGGGAGCTGTTTTTT.

The chain combines TRBV9 with TRBJ1-2, with D unresolved. Germline V CDR1 and CDR2: SGDLS, YYNGEE. The CDR3 extends over 14 amino acids. Trimming took off 3 bases at V and 5 bases at J, with 14 bases between the two ends. CDR3 residues: CASSETGSLYGYTF. CDR3 nucleotide sequence: TGTGCCAGCAGCGAGACCGGTTCTCTGTATGGCTACACCTTC.